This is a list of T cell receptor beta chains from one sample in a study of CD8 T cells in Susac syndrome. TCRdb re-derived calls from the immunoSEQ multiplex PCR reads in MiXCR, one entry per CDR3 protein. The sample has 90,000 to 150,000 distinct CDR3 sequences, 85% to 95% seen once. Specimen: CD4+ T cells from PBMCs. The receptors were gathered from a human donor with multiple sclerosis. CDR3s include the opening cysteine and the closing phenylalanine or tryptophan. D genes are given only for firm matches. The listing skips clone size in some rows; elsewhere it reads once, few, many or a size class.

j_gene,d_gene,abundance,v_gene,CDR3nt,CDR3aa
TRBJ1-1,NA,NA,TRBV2,TGTGCCACCCTACAGGGGAACACTGAAGCTTTCTTT,CATLQGNTEAFF
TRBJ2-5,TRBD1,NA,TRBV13,TGTGCCAGCGGCCAGACAGGGTCAGAGACCCAGTACTTC,CASGQTGSETQYF
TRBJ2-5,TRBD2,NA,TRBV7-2,TGTGCCAGCAGCTTAGCGCGGGGGACGGAGACCCAGTACTTC,CASSLARGTETQYF
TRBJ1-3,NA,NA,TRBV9,TGTGCCAGCAGCGCTACCGGGACCGGATTCTCTGGAAACACCATATATTTT,CASSATGTGFSGNTIYF
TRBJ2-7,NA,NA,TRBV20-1,TGCAGTGCTAGAGATCGTAGGACTGGCACCTACGAGCAGTACTTC,CSARDRRTGTYEQYF
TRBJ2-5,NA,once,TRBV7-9,TGTGCCAGCAGCTTAGGGGGCTGGGCGGAGACCCAGTACTTC,CASSLGGWAETQYF
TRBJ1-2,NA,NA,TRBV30,TGTGCCTGGAGTCTCGGGGGGGACATCTTTTACACCTTC,CAWSLGGDIFYTF
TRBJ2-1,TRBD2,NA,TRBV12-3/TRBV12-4,TGTGCCAGCCGCTCAGCGGGGGGCTCCTACAATGAGCAGTTCTTC,CASRSAGGSYNEQFF
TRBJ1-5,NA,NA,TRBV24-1,TGTGCCACCGCGGGGGGCGGAGATCAGCCCCAGCATTTT,CATAGGGDQPQHF
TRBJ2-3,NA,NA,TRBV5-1,TGCGCCAGCAGCTTTGGCAACACGGCCACAGATACGCAGTATTTT,CASSFGNTATDTQYF
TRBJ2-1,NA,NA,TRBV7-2,TGTGCCAGCAGCCAAGCCCCGGGACAAGCCCTTATAAATGAGCAGTTCTTC,CASSQAPGQALINEQFF
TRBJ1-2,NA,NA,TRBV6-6,TGTGCCAGCAGTTATCTGGACAGCTGGGAAGGCTACACCTTC,CASSYLDSWEGYTF